This passage covers 6 T cell receptor beta chains from one sample sequenced in a study of T cell responses to AZD1222 COVID-19 vaccine. TCRdb keeps only in-frame clones here, not all; method: immunoSEQ multiplex PCR. Of 130,000 or so clones listed, approximately 93% are singletons. The sequencing here drew on peripheral blood, taken on day 0 of MenACWY control vaccination. These receptors originate from an adult in good health.

The chain carries TRBV6-5 and TRBJ2-2; 9 bases agree with TRBD2. V lost 8 bases to trimming and J lost 2 bases; unmatched junction nucleotides: 3. CDR3 length: 14 residues. From germline, CDR1 is MNHEY and CDR2 SVGAGI. The CDR3 spells CASRGRVNTGELFF. The DNA for the CDR3 is TGTGCCAGCCGCGGGAGGGTCAACACCGGGGAGCTGTTTTTT.

This chain uses TRBV9 with TRBJ1-4, with TRBD1 matching 7 bases. Trimming removed 4 bases from V and 2 bases from J; junction bases left unmatched: 8. The CDR3 totals 16 residues. The germline V gene has CDR1 SGDLS and CDR2 YYNGEE. CDR3 coding DNA: TGTGCCAGCAGCCTCACCCCGGGACAGACTAATGAAAAACTGTTTTTT. It yields the protein CASSLTPGQTNEKLFF.

The genes are TRBV7-9 and TRBJ1-1; a weak D match, TRBD1 (5 bases). The CDR3 spans 11 residues. Germline V gene data show CDR1 as SEHNR and CDR2 as FQNEAQ (reference sequence). Trimming shortened V by 11 bases and J by 0 bases, and 7 bases separated the two germline ends. The CDR3 spells CAGGVNTEAFF. In DNA, the CDR3 is TGTGCCGGGGGTGTGAACACTGAAGCTTTCTTT.

This chain connects TRBV19 to TRBJ2-3; a possible D gene is TRBD2 (6 bases). The CDR3 is 16 residues long. The germline V gene has CDR1 LNHDA and CDR2 SQIVND (reference sequence). Trimming removed 3 bases at V and 6 bases at J, with 19 bases between. The CDR3 bases are TGTGCCAGTAGTATTTCGCCTAGCGAAACGCTGGATACGCAGTATTTT. Protein product: CASSISPSETLDTQYF. The full variable domain, with the rest looked up from reference TRBV19 and TRBJ2-3, is DGGITQSPKYLFRKEGQNVTLSCEQNLNHDAMYWYRQDPGQGLRLIYYSQIVNDFQKGDIAEGYSVSREKKESFPLTVTSAQKNPTAFYLCASSISPSETLDTQYFGPGTRLTVL.

V is TRBV3-1 (or the pseudogene TRBV3-2) and J is TRBJ2-7; TRBD2 might be the D (5 bases). Germline V CDR1 and CDR2: LGHDT, YNNKEL (reference sequence). The V and J ends lost 2 bases and 3 bases respectively, with 8 bases between them. The CDR3 totals 13 residues. DNA for the CDR3: TGTGCCAGCAGCCAATATAGCGTCTACGAGCAGTACTTC. It specifies CASSQYSVYEQYF.

V gene TRBV5-1 combines with J gene TRBJ1-1, with D unresolved. With 2 bases removed from V and 0 bases from J, the gap between germline ends came to 5 bases. The CDR3 is made up of 13 amino acids. The V gene's germline CDR1 is SGHRS and CDR2 YFSETQ. CDR3 region: CASSFDLNTEAFF. DNA for the CDR3: TGCGCCAGCAGCTTTGACCTGAACACTGAAGCTTTCTTT.